These T cell receptor beta chains were read from a single sample in a study of cytomegalovirus exposure and HLA in healthy donors. Data came from immunoSEQ multiplex PCR; TCRdb stores just in-frame clones and leaves some out. The table lists some 180,000 clones, around three quarters of them singletons. Input material: PBMCs. The receptors were gathered from a woman in her thirties in good health and CMV-seropositive. The conserved cysteine and the conserved F or W are not part of the CDR3 here. Fields, in order: D gene, V gene, CDR3 protein. The D gene is left open where the match is weak.

.	TRBV11-2	ASSLRGFYNSPLH
.	TRBV15	ATSDWPVQETQY
.	TRBV23-1	ASSQSVAGVGKNIQY
.	TRBV25-1	ASSEGTTGRYYGYT
.	TRBV2	ASSGAPGWPLH
TRBD1	TRBV27	ASSPTGTGTPGTDTQY
.	TRBV7-2	ASSARDGRISPLH
.	TRBV7-9	ASSPLREDYGYT
TRBD2	TRBV6-4	ASSGERGENTGELF
TRBD2	TRBV10-3	AISESNGGYEQY
TRBD1	TRBV7-2	ASSQTYRGTSGQPQH
.	TRBV6-1	ATTPGLGPDTQY